The 29 T cell receptor beta chains below all came from one sample that was sequenced in a study of cytomegalovirus exposure and HLA in healthy donors. A multiplex PCR was run with 60 Vbeta primers and 13 Jbeta primers. The method was immunoSEQ multiplex PCR; TCRdb's version includes in-frame clones alone and lacks a portion of them. Here the sample spans about 120,000 clones, roughly 18% being singletons. Material: PBMCs. These TCRs come from a female donor in good health and CMV-seropositive.

This clone has a handful of counts. V usage is TRBV30 and J usage is TRBJ2-2; 8 bases match TRBD2. Germline CDR1 GTSNPN, CDR2 SVGIG (reference sequence). The CDR3 has 15 amino acids. J lost 2 bases, V lost 3 bases, and 5 bases had no gene match. The CDR3 DNA sequence: TGTGCCTGGAGACACGGGAGGGCTAACACCGGGGAGCTGTTTTTT. It codes for CAWRHGRANTGELFF.

To note about this clone: In the same sample, other DNA sequences code for this CDR3. The rearrangement joins TRBV5-1 to TRBJ2-5, with a weak D call TRBD1 (6 bases). There are 13 residues in the CDR3. Germline loops: CDR1 SGHRS, CDR2 YFSETQ. Trimming removed 0 bases at V and 4 bases at J, with 7 bases between. The CDR3 bases are TGCGCCAGCAGCTTGGGCAGGGGAGAGACCCAGTACTTC. Translated, it gives CASSLGRGETQYF.

The chain uses TRBV19 and TRBJ1-2, with a possible D match to TRBD1 (5 bases). Germline-derived CDR1 and CDR2 are LNHDA and SQIVND (reference sequence). V was pared by 3 bases and J by 7 bases, with 12 bases between. The CDR3 runs 13 residues. CDR3 region: CASSIQGVGGYTF. CDR3 in DNA: TGTGCCAGTAGTATCCAGGGCGTGGGTGGCTACACCTTC.

V is TRBV5-1 and J is TRBJ2-7; TRBD1 is a possible D gene (5 bases). Deletions cut 6 bases from V and 3 bases from J, with 22 bases between. The germline CDR1 and CDR2 sequences are SGHRS and YFSETQ. The CDR3 has 16 residues. The CDR3 is CASTTIPSVRVYEQYF. The DNA for the CDR3 is TGCGCCAGCACCACAATCCCGTCTGTCAGGGTCTACGAGCAGTACTTC. The complete variable domain, with remaining parts taken from reference TRBV5-1 and TRBJ2-7, reads KAGVTQTPRYLIKTRGQQVTLSCSPISGHRSVSWYQQTPGQGLQFLFEYFSETQRNKGNFPGRFSGRQFSNSRSEMNVSTLELGDSALYLCASTTIPSVRVYEQYFGPGTRLTVT.

This chain uses TRBV10-3 with TRBJ1-1, with 8 bases that match TRBD1. V lost 8 bases, J lost 1 base, and 3 bases stayed unmatched. The germline V gene encodes CDR1 ENHRY and CDR2 SYGVKD. This CDR3 region has 13 residues. CDR3 loop: CAIRGTGNTEAFF. In DNA form, the CDR3 reads TGTGCCATCCGCGGGACAGGGAACACTGAAGCTTTCTTT.

This clone showed up just a few times. The V and J genes are TRBV19 and TRBJ1-3, with D unresolved. CDR1 is LNHDA, CDR2 SQIVND, per germline (reference sequence). The CDR3 totals 11 residues. V lost 11 bases and J lost 6, with 11 bases in between. The CDR3 reads CAAASPNTIYF. The CDR3 DNA is TGTGCCGCGGCATCTCCAAACACCATATATTTT. Filled out from reference TRBV19 and TRBJ1-3, the complete variable domain reads DGGITQSPKYLFRKEGQNVTLSCEQNLNHDAMYWYRQDPGQGLRLIYYSQIVNDFQKGDIAEGYSVSREKKESFPLTVTSAQKNPTAFYLCAAASPNTIYFGEGSWLTVV.

This clone has a handful of counts. The chain carries TRBV4-2 and TRBJ2-2; 12 bases line up with TRBD2. Unmatched junction bases numbered 5, after V lost 0 bases and J lost 6 bases. The CDR3 covers 17 residues. Germline V gene lookup returns CDR1 LGHNA and CDR2 YNFKEQ. DNA for the CDR3: TGTGCCAGCAGCCAAGATCTAGCGGGAGGGGTCGCCGGGGAGCTGTTTTTT. It translates to CASSQDLAGGVAGELFF.

In this sample, this clone turned up a few times. V usage is TRBV30 and J usage is TRBJ2-1; 8 bases match TRBD2. This CDR3 has 13 amino acids. Per the germline V gene, CDR1 is GTSNPN and CDR2 is SVGIG (reference sequence). The V and J ends lost 3 bases and 9 bases, in that order; junction bases with no gene match: 7. The CDR3 loop is CAWRKAGVSEQFF. The CDR3 DNA sequence: TGTGCCTGGAGAAAAGCGGGGGTGTCTGAGCAGTTCTTC. The variable domain in full, with the rest retrieved from reference TRBV30 and TRBJ2-1, is SQTIHQWPATLVQPVGSPLSLECTVEGTSNPNLYWYRQAAGRGLQLLFYSVGIGQISSEVPQNLSASRPQDRQFILSSKKLLLSDSGFYLCAWRKAGVSEQFFGPGTRLTVL.

This clone turned up a few times. V usage is TRBV28 and J usage is TRBJ2-7, with D possibly TRBD1 on 5 matching bases. The CDR3 runs to 15 residues. Trimming shortened V by 2 bases and J by 3 bases, and 14 bases separated the two germline ends. The germline CDR1 and CDR2 sequences are MDHEN and SYDVKM. DNA for the CDR3: TGTGCCAGCAGTTTACCCGGAACAGGAATCTACGAGCAGTACTTC. Translated: CASSLPGTGIYEQYF.

This chain connects TRBV6-6 to TRBJ2-7; D gene uncertain. Trimming removed 1 base at V and 0 bases at J, with 4 bases between. The CDR3 has 13 amino acids. CDR1 is MNHNY and CDR2 is SVGAGI in the germline V gene (reference sequence). The CDR3 region has the DNA TGTGCCAGCAGTTACTGGAGCTCCTACGAGCAGTACTTC. Translation: CASSYWSSYEQYF.

This clone was seen a handful of times. In nucleotides, the CDR3 is TGTGCCAGCAGTTTACTCAGCAGGGGGTCGGGCGAGCAGTACTTC. Its protein product is CASSLLSRGSGEQYF. The J gene is TRBJ2-7, the V gene TRBV27; 7 bases line up with TRBD1. Germline V gene data show CDR1 as MNHEY and CDR2 as SMNVEV (reference sequence). V lost 2 bases and J lost 6; bases outside the gene matches: 10. The CDR3 sequence is 15 residues long.

V gene TRBV12-5 combines with J gene TRBJ1-1; D is unresolved. Per the germline V gene, CDR1 is LGHNT and CDR2 is FRNRAP. The length of the CDR3 is 15 residues. Trimming removed 2 bases at V and 6 bases at J, with 16 bases between. The CDR3 is CASGLTVGKSPEAFF. The CDR3 DNA is TGTGCTAGTGGTTTGACCGTCGGGAAGTCCCCTGAAGCTTTCTTT.

In its sample, this clone was seen a few times. This chain's CDR3 is CASSLLGFTDTQYF. The CDR3 bases are TGTGCCAGCAGCTTACTAGGATTCACAGATACGCAGTATTTT. The chain uses TRBV7-8 and TRBJ2-3; D remains ambiguous. CDR3 length equals 14 residues. Germline V gives CDR1 SGHVS, CDR2 FQNEAQ. Trimming removed 2 bases from V and 2 bases from J, with 8 bases in between. Full variable domain (remainder filled in from reference TRBV7-8 and TRBJ2-3): GAGVSQSPRYKVAKRGQDVALRCDPISGHVSLFWYQQALGQGPEFLTYFQNEAQLDKSGLPSDRFFAERPEGSVSTLKIQRTQQEDSAVYLCASSLLGFTDTQYFGPGTRLTVL.

Only a few counts were recorded for this clone. The chain carries TRBV4-1 and TRBJ1-6; 7 nucleotides line up with TRBD1. J was trimmed by 5 bases and V by 1 base; bases with no gene match: 2. This CDR3 contains 15 residues. Germline V CDR1 and CDR2: MGHRA, YSYEKL. CDR3 amino acids: CASSQAGTDNSPLHF. The CDR3 DNA follows: TGCGCCAGCAGCCAAGCCGGGACAGATAATTCACCCCTCCACTTT.

This clone was seen a few times. The identical CDR3 is also encoded by other nucleotide sequences in the sample. CDR3 coding DNA: TGTGCCAGCAGCCCGGGACAGCCTAATGAAAAACTGTTTTTT. This encodes CASSPGQPNEKLFF. The chain has TRBV28 and TRBJ1-4; 7 bases are shared with TRBD1. CDR3 size: 14 residues. Germline V gene data show CDR1 as MDHEN and CDR2 as SYDVKM. J was trimmed by 3 bases and V by 6 bases; bases with no gene match: 4.

V is TRBV5-6 and J is TRBJ2-6; unclear D gene. The CDR3 contains 15 residues. V shed 0 bases and J shed 0 bases, with 4 bases lying between them. CDR1 is SGHDT, CDR2 YYEEEE, per germline. CDR3 residues: CASSLGSSGANVLTF. The CDR3 DNA reads as TGTGCCAGCAGCTTGGGCAGCTCTGGGGCCAACGTCCTGACTTTC.

A few counts support this clone. CDR3 in amino acids: CASRSGVNYGYTF. DNA for the CDR3: TGTGCCAGCAGGTCGGGGGTTAACTATGGCTACACCTTC. V gene TRBV28 combines with J gene TRBJ1-2; weak D call: TRBD1 (5 bases). The V end lost 6 bases, the J end lost 1 base, and 9 bases lay between the germline ends. This CDR3 spans 13 amino acids. Germline V gives CDR1 MDHEN, CDR2 SYDVKM.

This clone was observed a few times. The chain uses TRBV2 and TRBJ2-5, with TRBD2 matching 7 bases. Germline V lookup: CDR1 SNHLY, CDR2 FYNNEI. Trimming removed 4 bases from V and 2 bases from J; junction bases left unmatched: 4. The CDR3 contains 14 residues. The CDR3 loop reads CASSGWGGQETQYF. The CDR3 nucleotides read TGTGCCAGCAGTGGGTGGGGGGGGCAAGAGACCCAGTACTTC.

This chain connects TRBV15 to TRBJ2-1, with 7 bases lining up with TRBD2. CDR1 and CDR2 from the germline V gene are LNHNV and YYDKDF (reference sequence). V was clipped by 0 bases and J by 7 bases; unmatched bases: 12. The CDR3 extends over 17 amino acids. CDR3 sequence (DNA): TGTGCCACCAGCAGAGATTTATTGGCGGGAGATCGGAATGAGCAGTTCTTC. Translated: CATSRDLLAGDRNEQFF.

This clone has more than one count but fewer than ten. The chain couples TRBV7-2 to TRBJ2-2; D is possibly TRBD2 (6 bases). Germline values: CDR1 SGHTA, CDR2 FQGNSA. V was shortened by 5 bases and J by 4 bases, with 14 bases between the two germline ends. The CDR3 contains 15 residues. This chain's CDR3 is CASSPRDSITGELFF. The DNA for the CDR3 is TGTGCCAGCAGCCCTCGGGACTCAATCACCGGGGAGCTGTTTTTT.

In its sample, this clone was seen a few times. The rearrangement joins TRBV4-2 to TRBJ2-7, with D hard to call. Trimming removed 1 base at V and 6 bases at J, with 16 bases between. CDR3 size: 15 residues. The V gene's germline CDR1 is LGHNA and CDR2 YNFKEQ. CDR3 sequence (DNA): TGTGCCAGCAGCCAAGGCCAGGCAAAGGTGGCCGAGCAGTACTTC. Its translation is CASSQGQAKVAEQYF.

This clone showed up just a few times. The chain links TRBV5-1 to TRBJ2-5; 13 nucleotides match TRBD2. In germline, CDR1 is SGHRS, CDR2 YFSETQ. J lost 5 bases, V lost 4 bases, and 5 bases had no gene match. The CDR3 is 15 residues long. In DNA form, the CDR3 reads TGCGCCAGCAGCGACGGACTAGCGGGGGTGGAGACCCAGTACTTC. Residues: CASSDGLAGVETQYF.

This clone came up a few times. The CDR3 coding sequence is TGTGCCAGCAGCTTAGGGGCAGGGGGCATCTACGAGCAGTACTTC. It codes for CASSLGAGGIYEQYF. The chain carries TRBV7-2 and TRBJ2-7; 8 bases match TRBD1. CDR3 size: 15 residues. V lost 1 base to trimming and J lost 3 bases; unmatched junction nucleotides: 5. CDR1 is SGHTA, CDR2 FQGNSA, per germline.

The CDR3 region has the DNA TGTGCCAGCAGTGAATCGGACAGGGGAGGTTCACCCCTCCACTTT. This translates into CASSESDRGGSPLHF. The chain has TRBV6-1 and TRBJ1-6, with TRBD1 matching 9 bases. This CDR3 contains 15 residues. Per germline, CDR1 MNHNS and CDR2 SASEGT. V shed 2 bases and J 9 bases; nucleotides not matched to a gene: 5.

V is TRBV9 and J is TRBJ2-7; D might be TRBD2 (5 bases). There are 13 residues in the CDR3. Germline V gives CDR1 SGDLS, CDR2 YYNGEE. Trimming pared 0 bases from V and 1 base from J, leaving 5 bases between. The CDR3 is CASSVGGSYEQYF. The CDR3 region has the DNA TGTGCCAGCAGCGTAGGCGGGTCCTACGAGCAGTACTTC.

The J gene is TRBJ2-1, the V gene TRBV25-1; 11 bases agree with TRBD2. V dropped 6 bases and J dropped 15; count of bases not matched to a gene: 10. CDR1 is MGHDK and CDR2 is SYGVNS in the germline V gene. This CDR3 contains 13 residues. CDR3 sequence: CASSLLAGAQRFF. CDR3 coding DNA: TGTGCCAGCAGCCTACTAGCGGGGGCCCAGCGGTTCTTC.

This clone has a handful of counts. The J gene is TRBJ1-2, the V gene TRBV2; D is undetermined. Germline V gene data show CDR1 as SNHLY and CDR2 as FYNNEI. The V end was cut by 2 bases, the J end by 7 bases, with 5 bases between. CDR3 size: 11 residues. CDR3 sequence (DNA): TGTGCCAGCAGTGAACGGAGTGGCTACACCTTC. It yields the protein CASSERSGYTF.

The chain recombines TRBV27 with TRBJ2-7; a weak D match, TRBD2 (5 bases). V lost 0 bases and J 11 bases, leaving 17 bases between the germline ends. The CDR3 is 14 amino acids. The germline V gene has CDR1 MNHEY and CDR2 SMNVEV (reference sequence). In nucleotides, the CDR3 is TGTGCCAGCAGTTTATCGCCGGACTCCCTAAGTGAGTACTTC. It yields the protein CASSLSPDSLSEYF.

The chain has TRBV15 and TRBJ2-7; possibly TRBD1 for D (5 bases). Germline CDR1 is LNHNV and CDR2 is YYDKDF (reference sequence). V lost 5 bases, J lost 3 bases, and 11 bases lay in between. The CDR3 runs to 13 residues. The CDR3 is CATSGRDNYEQYF. CDR3 sequence (DNA): TGTGCCACCAGCGGCAGGGATAACTACGAGCAGTACTTC.